Included here is one TCR beta chain sequence, with context. What it binds is unknown. The data originate from a study of cytomegalovirus exposure and HLA in healthy donors. Study observations and caveats: Later genetic work tied a missense DCLRE1C variant to beta-chain V and J trimming. Analyses of presence/absence relied on an assumption of roughly uniform sequencing depth across donors.

V lost 0 bases, J lost 6 bases, and 3 bases stayed unmatched. Germline V gives CDR1 SGHVS, CDR2 FQNEAQ. This CDR3 region has 15 residues. Primers for the PCR totalled 60 Vbeta and 13 Jbeta. Some clones are missing from TCRdb's copy, which holds only in-frame ones; the method was immunoSEQ multiplex PCR. Of under 150,000 clones in the sample, over 65% were seen once. The receptor was derived from a man younger than 35 in good health and CMV-seronegative. The sequenced sample was PBMCs. The chain has TRBV7-8 and TRBJ2-1, with TRBD2 identical over 9 bases. For the CDR3, the DNA is TGTGCCAGCAGCTTAGCGCTAGCGGGGCTCAATGAGCAGTTCTTC. Its protein is CASSLALAGLNEQFF. The full variable domain, its missing parts supplied by reference TRBV7-8 and TRBJ2-1, is GAGVSQSPRYKVAKRGQDVALRCDPISGHVSLFWYQQALGQGPEFLTYFQNEAQLDKSGLPSDRFFAERPEGSVSTLKIQRTQQEDSAVYLCASSLALAGLNEQFFGPGTRLTVL.